Listed below are T cell receptor beta chains from one sample, sequenced in a study of T cells in Graves' hyperthyroidism and ophthalmopathy. MiXCR, applied by TCRdb to the multiplex PCR reads, yields one record per CDR3 protein. The sample holds around 390,000 distinct CDR3 sequences; more than 12% are singletons and the top ten take 15% to 20%. Sequencing used blood. The receptors were sampled from a woman aged 25-40 years with Graves' ophthalmopathy. Each CDR3 is given with its conserved first and last residue. A D gene is named only where the DNA matches it firmly. Only part of the rows carry a size: once, few, many, or a class if the clone is expanded.

v_gene: TRBV20-1; d_gene: -; abundance: few; j_gene: TRBJ2-2; CDR3aa: CSAAGQNTGELFF; CDR3nt: TGCAGTGCTGCTGGACAGAACACCGGGGAGCTGTTTTTT
v_gene: TRBV7-9; d_gene: -; abundance: many; j_gene: TRBJ2-2; CDR3aa: CASSSRANTGELFF; CDR3nt: TGTGCCAGCAGCAGCAGGGCGAACACCGGGGAGCTGTTTTTT
v_gene: TRBV30; d_gene: -; abundance: many; j_gene: TRBJ2-7; CDR3aa: CAWSVNQGLYEQYF; CDR3nt: TGTGCCTGGAGTGTCAATCAGGGTCTCTACGAGCAGTACTTC
v_gene: TRBV30; d_gene: -; abundance: many; j_gene: TRBJ2-2; CDR3aa: CAWNGIGGTGELFF; CDR3nt: TGTGCCTGGAATGGCATTGGGGGGACCGGGGAGCTGTTTTTT
v_gene: TRBV7-6; d_gene: -; abundance: few; j_gene: TRBJ2-3; CDR3aa: CASSLDQGDTQYF; CDR3nt: TGTGCCAGCAGCCTGGACCAGGGAGATACGCAGTATTTT
v_gene: TRBV4-1; d_gene: TRBD1; abundance: -; j_gene: TRBJ1-3; CDR3aa: CASSQQTGLSLGNTIYF; CDR3nt: TGCGCCAGCAGCCAACAGACAGGGCTATCACTTGGAAACACCATATATTTT
v_gene: TRBV30; d_gene: -; abundance: many; j_gene: TRBJ1-4; CDR3aa: CAWTTNEKLFF; CDR3nt: TGTGCCTGGACTACTAATGAAAAACTGTTTTTT
v_gene: TRBV3-1; d_gene: TRBD2; abundance: many; j_gene: TRBJ2-7; CDR3aa: CASSHGLAPYEQYF; CDR3nt: TGTGCCAGCAGCCACGGACTAGCCCCCTACGAGCAGTACTTC
v_gene: TRBV10-3; d_gene: -; abundance: many; j_gene: TRBJ2-5; CDR3aa: CAIKGHGGETQYF; CDR3nt: TGTGCCATCAAGGGCCATGGCGGGGAGACCCAGTACTTC
v_gene: TRBV2; d_gene: TRBD1; abundance: -; j_gene: TRBJ2-1; CDR3aa: CASFRQGATYNEQFF; CDR3nt: TGTGCCAGCTTTCGACAGGGGGCTACCTACAATGAGCAGTTCTTC
v_gene: TRBV11-2; d_gene: TRBD2; abundance: few; j_gene: TRBJ2-1; CDR3aa: CASSDSGGGSYNEQFF; CDR3nt: TGTGCCAGCAGTGACTCGGGGGGGGGCTCCTACAATGAGCAGTTCTTC
v_gene: TRBV2; d_gene: -; abundance: many; j_gene: TRBJ2-7; CDR3aa: CASRDKPYEQYF; CDR3nt: TGTGCCAGCAGGGACAAACCCTACGAGCAGTACTTC
v_gene: TRBV2; d_gene: -; abundance: many; j_gene: TRBJ1-5; CDR3aa: CASRPAGRESQPQHF; CDR3nt: TGTGCCAGCAGGCCGGCAGGAAGGGAGTCTCAGCCCCAGCATTTT
v_gene: TRBV7-2; d_gene: TRBD2; abundance: -; j_gene: TRBJ2-7; CDR3aa: CASSSLAGGSTYEQYF; CDR3nt: TGTGCCAGCAGTTCACTAGCGGGGGGCTCAACCTACGAGCAGTACTTC
v_gene: TRBV7-2; d_gene: TRBD1; abundance: many; j_gene: TRBJ1-6; CDR3aa: CASSLVAGGWSYNSPLHF; CDR3nt: TGTGCCAGCAGCTTAGTGGCAGGGGGTTGGTCCTATAATTCACCCCTCCACTTT
v_gene: TRBV5-1; d_gene: -; abundance: many; j_gene: TRBJ2-7; CDR3aa: CASSSKEGGISYEQYF; CDR3nt: TGCGCCAGCAGCTCGAAGGAGGGGGGGATCTCCTACGAGCAGTACTTC
v_gene: TRBV2; d_gene: -; abundance: -; j_gene: TRBJ2-6; CDR3aa: CASRQISGANVLTF; CDR3nt: TGTGCCAGCCGACAAATCTCTGGGGCCAACGTCCTGACTTTC
v_gene: TRBV6-6; d_gene: -; abundance: many; j_gene: TRBJ1-3; CDR3aa: CASSYASPEVSGNTIYF; CDR3nt: TGTGCCAGCAGTTACGCGAGTCCTGAAGTCTCTGGAAACACCATATATTTT
v_gene: TRBV6-1; d_gene: -; abundance: many; j_gene: TRBJ2-3; CDR3aa: CASSSQARATTRDTQYF; CDR3nt: TGTGCCAGCAGTTCCCAAGCTAGGGCAACTACAAGGGATACGCAGTATTTT
v_gene: TRBV20-1; d_gene: TRBD1; abundance: few; j_gene: TRBJ2-6; CDR3aa: CSARSGTGLAGANVLTF; CDR3nt: TGCAGTGCTAGGTCCGGGACAGGGCTGGCCGGGGCCAACGTCCTGACTTTC
v_gene: TRBV28; d_gene: -; abundance: many; j_gene: TRBJ1-2; CDR3aa: CASTQDVRYGYTF; CDR3nt: TGTGCCAGTACCCAGGACGTACGCTATGGCTACACCTTC
v_gene: TRBV19; d_gene: -; abundance: few; j_gene: TRBJ2-3; CDR3aa: CASSISGLSADTQYF; CDR3nt: TGTGCCAGTAGTATCTCTGGCCTGAGCGCAGATACGCAGTATTTT
v_gene: TRBV28; d_gene: -; abundance: many; j_gene: TRBJ1-1; CDR3aa: CASSLGTEAFF; CDR3nt: TGTGCCAGCTCCCTCGGGACTGAAGCTTTCTTT
v_gene: TRBV7-2; d_gene: -; abundance: few; j_gene: TRBJ1-6; CDR3aa: CASSLEISYNSPLHF; CDR3nt: TGTGCCAGCAGCTTAGAGATCTCCTATAATTCACCCCTCCACTTT
v_gene: TRBV4-2; d_gene: -; abundance: few; j_gene: TRBJ2-1; CDR3aa: CASSYITSSYNEQFF; CDR3nt: TGTGCCAGCAGCTACATTACGAGCTCCTACAATGAGCAGTTCTTC
v_gene: TRBV6-1; d_gene: TRBD1; abundance: many; j_gene: TRBJ2-7; CDR3aa: CASHRTGTGGLEQYF; CDR3nt: TGTGCCAGCCACCGAACCGGGACAGGGGGGCTCGAGCAGTACTTC
v_gene: TRBV4-1; d_gene: TRBD1; abundance: many; j_gene: TRBJ2-1; CDR3aa: CASRGQVNEQFF; CDR3nt: TGCGCCAGCAGGGGACAGGTTAATGAGCAGTTCTTC
v_gene: TRBV6-7; d_gene: -; abundance: -; j_gene: TRBJ2-3; CDR3aa: CARYGNSTDTQYF; CDR3nt: TGTGCCCGGTATGGAAATAGCACAGATACGCAGTATTTT
v_gene: TRBV5-1; d_gene: -; abundance: many; j_gene: TRBJ1-5; CDR3aa: CASSFSSGRDQPQHF; CDR3nt: TGCGCCAGCAGCTTTTCGTCGGGGCGCGATCAGCCCCAGCATTTT
v_gene: TRBV2; d_gene: -; abundance: many; j_gene: TRBJ1-5; CDR3aa: CASSAASRSQPQHF; CDR3nt: TGTGCCAGCAGTGCCGCCAGCCGCAGTCAGCCCCAGCATTTT
v_gene: TRBV5-1; d_gene: -; abundance: many; j_gene: TRBJ2-2; CDR3aa: CASSLGARQDGELFF; CDR3nt: TGCGCCAGCAGCTTGGGGGCGAGACAGGACGGGGAGCTGTTTTTT
v_gene: TRBV2; d_gene: TRBD1; abundance: many; j_gene: TRBJ2-2; CDR3aa: CASSGTGRYTGELFF; CDR3nt: TGTGCCAGCAGTGGGACAGGGCGGTACACCGGGGAGCTGTTTTTT
v_gene: TRBV6-1; d_gene: -; abundance: few; j_gene: TRBJ2-3; CDR3aa: CAISDLGVDTQYF; CDR3nt: TGTGCCATCAGTGATCTAGGGGTAGATACGCAGTATTTT
v_gene: TRBV10-3; d_gene: -; abundance: few; j_gene: TRBJ2-5; CDR3aa: CAISPNSETQYF; CDR3nt: TGTGCCATCAGTCCTAACTCGGAGACCCAGTACTTC
v_gene: TRBV5-6; d_gene: TRBD1; abundance: many; j_gene: TRBJ1-5; CDR3aa: CASSLQGGSNQPQHF; CDR3nt: TGTGCCAGCAGCTTACAGGGGGGCAGCAATCAGCCCCAGCATTTT